This record covers a single T cell receptor beta chain. A read error may produce the germline difference seen at one junction end. This CDR3 has 15 residues. The template was RNA from unsorted bulk tissue. The entry originates in a study of tumor and adjacent non-tumor tissue in lung cancer. TCRbeta libraries were built with three rounds of nested PCR, modified from ARM-PCR. Each CDR3 protein is one row after TCRdb ran MiXCR on the multiplex PCR reads. The sample includes 90,000 to 110,000 distinct CDR3 sequences, around 80% of them seen just once. Sequencing was performed on lung tumor tissue. This TCR came from a woman aged 55-75 years with non-small cell lung cancer. The rearrangement joins TRBV12-3 or TRBV12-4 to TRBJ2-4, with a possible D match to TRBD2 (6 bases). The CDR3, as DNA: TGTGCCAGTAGTTTGCGGGGTGGTACCAAAAACATTCAGTACTTC. Translating it yields CASSLRGGTKNIQYF.